This T cell receptor beta chain was retrieved from a study of blood T cell repertoires in COVID-19. Overall study context: The cDNA or gDNA used as material had been derived from T cells, B-cell-depleted T cells, or PBMCs.

About this clone itself: A read error may produce the germline difference seen at one junction end. Other DNA sequences in this sample translate to the same CDR3.

The length of the CDR3 is 12 residues. CDR1 and CDR2 (germline): MNHEY, SVGAGI. Sequencing used immunoSEQ multiplex PCR; TCRdb keeps in-frame clones, though not all of them. The sample includes roughly 52,000 clones, around 80% seen only once; the top ten take over 4.5%. Specimen: peripheral blood. This clonotype originated in a human donor in a cohort sampled during active COVID-19. The gene calls are TRBV6-5 and TRBJ2-2, with unresolved D. The CDR3 DNA is TGTGCTAGCAGTCCACTCACCGGGGAGCTGTTTTTT. This codes for CASSPLTGELFF.